The 10 T cell receptor beta chains reported below all come from one sample, sequenced in a study of cytomegalovirus exposure and HLA in healthy donors. The PCR was carried out with 60 Vbeta primers and 13 Jbeta primers. Profiling relied on immunoSEQ multiplex PCR, and the TCRdb table lists in-frame clones only, not all of them. The table records approximately 91,000 clones, around 60% of them present only once. The sequenced sample consisted of PBMCs. Receptors were obtained from a human donor in good health.

On this clone: Other DNA sequences from this sample encode an identical CDR3 as well. The chain couples TRBV19 to TRBJ2-6; D perhaps matches TRBD1 (6 bases). CDR3 length equals 15 residues. CDR1 is LNHDA, CDR2 SQIVND, per germline (reference sequence). Trimming pared 9 bases from V and 0 bases from J, leaving 12 bases between. CDR3 residues: CASRGLFSGANVLTF. CDR3 coding DNA: TGTGCCAGCAGGGGATTATTCTCTGGGGCCAACGTCCTGACTTTC.

This sequence joins TRBV4-1 and TRBJ2-1, with 11 bases identical to TRBD1. Germline CDR1 reads MGHRA; CDR2 reads YSYEKL. The CDR3 consists of 15 residues. Trimming took 4 bases from V and 7 from J; bases not matched to a gene: 6. The CDR3 DNA is TGCGCCAGCAGCCTCGGACAGGGGGCATGGAATGAGCAGTTCTTC. Translated: CASSLGQGAWNEQFF.

This chain connects TRBV25-1 to TRBJ2-7; 9 nucleotides line up with TRBD1. This CDR3 is built from 15 residues. Germline CDR1 and CDR2: MGHDK and SYGVNS. V lost 6 bases to trimming and J lost 7 bases; unmatched junction nucleotides: 13. The CDR3 sequence: CASSGWRDRDGEQYF. The CDR3 DNA reads as TGTGCCAGCAGCGGTTGGCGGGACAGGGACGGAGAGCAGTACTTC.

The J gene is TRBJ1-2, the V gene TRBV18; no reliable D call. The CDR3 has 15 residues. Looked up from germline, CDR1 is KGHSH and CDR2 is LQKENI. Trimming cost V 2 bases and J 4 bases, with 14 bases left between them. The CDR3 sequence: CASSPSGEPLYGYTF. CDR3 bases: TGTGCCAGCTCACCATCCGGGGAACCCCTCTATGGCTACACCTTC.

This chain connects TRBV5-4 to TRBJ2-7; D is perhaps TRBD1 (6 bases). Trimming shortened V by 4 bases and J by 4 bases, and 15 bases separated the two germline ends. Per the germline V gene, CDR1 is SGHNT and CDR2 is YYREEE (reference sequence). The CDR3 has 14 amino acids. CDR3 residues: CASSLSPDRYEQYF. The CDR3 DNA sequence: TGTGCCAGCAGCCTCTCCCCGGACAGATACGAGCAGTACTTC.

The table lists this clone with a few counts. This rearrangement joins TRBV2 to TRBJ1-4; D remains ambiguous. Germline CDR1 is SNHLY and CDR2 is FYNNEI. V shed 5 bases and J shed 6 bases, with 10 bases lying between them. This CDR3 contains 13 residues. The CDR3 loop is CASSNLSYEKLFF. CDR3 nucleotide sequence: TGTGCCAGCAGTAACTTAAGCTATGAAAAACTGTTTTTT.

The count of this clone is one. The V and J genes are TRBV10-3 and TRBJ2-5; 11 nucleotides line up with TRBD2. This CDR3 comprises 16 residues. CDR1 and CDR2 (germline): ENHRY, SYGVKD. V trimming: 0 bases; J trimming: 5 bases; junction bases outside the gene matches: 5. For the CDR3, the DNA is TGTGCCATCAGTGAGTCTAGCGGGGGGGCCCGGGAGACCCAGTACTTC. Translating it yields CAISESSGGARETQYF.

The V gene is TRBV10-3, the J gene TRBJ1-2, with TRBD1 matching 8 bases. This CDR3 is 14 amino acids long. The V gene's germline CDR1 is ENHRY and CDR2 SYGVKD. Losses at the gene ends were 3 bases for V and 4 bases for J; bases not matched to a gene: 4. CDR3 in DNA: TGTGCCATCAGTGAACAGGGGGGAGGCTATGGCTACACCTTC. Translated: CAISEQGGGYGYTF.

The chain is built from TRBV5-1 and TRBJ2-3; 11 nucleotides agree with TRBD2. V trimming: 2 bases; J trimming: 2 bases; junction bases outside the gene matches: 4. CDR1 is SGHRS and CDR2 is YFSETQ in the germline V gene. The CDR3 length is 16 residues. Written as DNA, the CDR3 is TGCGCCAGCAGCTTACTAGCGGGGGAATTCACAGATACGCAGTATTTT. As protein: CASSLLAGEFTDTQYF.

As for this clone: The sample carries other DNA sequences with the same CDR3. The rearrangement uses TRBV28 and TRBJ1-1, with D hard to call. Germline assignment: CDR1 MDHEN and CDR2 SYDVKM. V lost 5 bases, J lost 4 bases, and 8 bases lay in between. This CDR3 contains 12 residues. The CDR3 DNA is TGTGCCAGCAGTGTAGGAGGCACTGAAGCTTTCTTT. Its translation is CASSVGGTEAFF.